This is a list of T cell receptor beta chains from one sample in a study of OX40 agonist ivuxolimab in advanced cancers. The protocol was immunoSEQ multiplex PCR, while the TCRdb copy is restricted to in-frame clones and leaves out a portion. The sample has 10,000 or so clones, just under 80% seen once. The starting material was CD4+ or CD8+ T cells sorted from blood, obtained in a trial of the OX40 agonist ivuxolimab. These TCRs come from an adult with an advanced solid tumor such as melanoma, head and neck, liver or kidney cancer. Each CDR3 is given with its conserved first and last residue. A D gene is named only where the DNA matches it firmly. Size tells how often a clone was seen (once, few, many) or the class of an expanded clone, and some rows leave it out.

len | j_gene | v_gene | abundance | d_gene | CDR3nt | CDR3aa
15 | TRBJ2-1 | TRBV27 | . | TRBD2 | TGTGCCAGCAGTTCCGGGACTAGCTTCTACAATGAGCAGTTCTTC | CASSSGTSFYNEQFF
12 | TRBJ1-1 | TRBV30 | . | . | TGTGCCTGGAGTCTGCTGAACACTGAAGCTTTCTTT | CAWSLLNTEAFF
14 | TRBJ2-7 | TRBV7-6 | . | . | TGTGCCAGCAGCCAGCCATCGACAGAACTCAAGCAGTACTTC | CASSQPSTELKQYF
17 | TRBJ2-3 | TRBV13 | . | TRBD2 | TGTGCCAGCAGCCCTGGGACTAGCGGTATTAGCACAGATACGCAGTATTTT | CASSPGTSGISTDTQYF
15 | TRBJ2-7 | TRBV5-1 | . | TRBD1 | TGCGCCAGCAGCTTCACGACAGGGAGTACCTACGAGCAGTACTTC | CASSFTTGSTYEQYF
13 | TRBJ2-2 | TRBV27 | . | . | TGTGCCAGCAGTGTACAGGGAACCGGGGAGCTGTTTTTT | CASSVQGTGELFF
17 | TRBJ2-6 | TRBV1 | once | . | TGCACCAGCAGGAGAGCATGTGCACAAAGTCGGGCCAACGTCCTGACTTTC | CTSRRACAQSRANVLTF
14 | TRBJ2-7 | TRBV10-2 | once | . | TGCGCCAGCAGTGAATCAGCAGTTCCTTACGAGCAGTACTTC | CASSESAVPYEQYF
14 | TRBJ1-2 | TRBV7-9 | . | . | TGTGCCAGCAGCTTAGGTGGGAATTACCATGGCTACACCTTC | CASSLGGNYHGYTF
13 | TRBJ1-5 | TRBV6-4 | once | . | TGTGCCAGCAGTTGGGGGCCTAATCAGCCCCAGCATTTT | CASSWGPNQPQHF
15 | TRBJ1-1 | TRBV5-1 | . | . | TGCGCCAGCAGCTCGGGGCAGGGCGCGGACACTGAAGCTTTCTTT | CASSSGQGADTEAFF
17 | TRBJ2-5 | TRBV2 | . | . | TGTGCCAGCAGTGAAGCGAAGGTAGCGACAACCAAAGAGACCCAGTACTTC | CASSEAKVATTKETQYF
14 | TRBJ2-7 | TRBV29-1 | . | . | TGCAGCGTTGAAATGGACGGATACTCCTACGAGCAGTACTTC | CSVEMDGYSYEQYF
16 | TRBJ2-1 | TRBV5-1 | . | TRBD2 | TGCGCCAGCAGCTTCGGACTAGCGGGGGGCAGGGATGAGCAGTTCTTC | CASSFGLAGGRDEQFF
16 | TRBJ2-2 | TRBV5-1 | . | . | TGCGCCAGCGGAGGGGGGGCCACCCGGAACACCGGGGAGCTGTTTTTT | CASGGGATRNTGELFF
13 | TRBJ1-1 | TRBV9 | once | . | TGTGCCAGCAGCGAACAGAGGAACACTGAAGCTTTCTTT | CASSEQRNTEAFF
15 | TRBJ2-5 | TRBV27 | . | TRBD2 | TGTGCCAGCAGTACTGTAGCGGGGGCTCCGGAGACCCAGTACTTC | CASSTVAGAPETQYF
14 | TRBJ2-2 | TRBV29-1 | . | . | TGCAGCGTTGAAAGGGACCTACCCCCCGGGGAGCTGTTTTTT | CSVERDLPPGELFF
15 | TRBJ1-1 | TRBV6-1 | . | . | TGTGCCAGCAGACCTAGACAGACGGTGAACACTGAAGCTTTCTTT | CASRPRQTVNTEAFF
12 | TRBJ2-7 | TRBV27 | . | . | TGTGCCAGCAGTTCGGGACCATACGAGCAGTACTTC | CASSSGPYEQYF
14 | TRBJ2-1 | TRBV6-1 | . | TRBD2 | TGTGCCAGCAGTCAGCTAGCGGGAGAAGCTGAGCAGTTCTTC | CASSQLAGEAEQFF
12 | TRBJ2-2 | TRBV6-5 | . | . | TGTGCCAGCAGTTACTCGGGGGGGGAGCTGTTTTTT | CASSYSGGELFF
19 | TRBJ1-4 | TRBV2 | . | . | TGTGCCAGCATGGGGACAAGGGACCGCTCGGGGGGAAGATCTGAAAAACTGTTTTTT | CASMGTRDRSGGRSEKLFF
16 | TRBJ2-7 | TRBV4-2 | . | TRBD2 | TGTGCCAGCAGCCAAGAGGGTAGCGGGAGCTCCTACGAGCAGTACTTC | CASSQEGSGSSYEQYF
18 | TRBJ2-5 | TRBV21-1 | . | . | TGTGCCAGCAGCCTCCAGGAGCGGGAGGGCCCATCCACAGAGACCCAGTACTTC | CASSLQEREGPSTETQYF
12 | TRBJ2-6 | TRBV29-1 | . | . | TGCAGCGTCTGGACAGGGGCCAACGTCCTGACTTTC | CSVWTGANVLTF
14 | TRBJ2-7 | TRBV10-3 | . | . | TGTGCCATCAGTGAGTCTTCGCGTCCCTACGAGCAGTACTTC | CAISESSRPYEQYF
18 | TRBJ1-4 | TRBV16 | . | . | TGTGCCAGCAGCCCGTATCGCCAATTGGCAGATACTAATGAAAAACTGTTTTTT | CASSPYRQLADTNEKLFF
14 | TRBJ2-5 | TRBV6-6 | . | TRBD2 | TGTGCCAGCAGGACACTAGCGGGAGGAGAGACCCAGTACTTC | CASRTLAGGETQYF
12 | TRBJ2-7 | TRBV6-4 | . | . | TGTGCCAGCAGTGACTCCGGGGGCGAGCAGTACTTC | CASSDSGGEQYF
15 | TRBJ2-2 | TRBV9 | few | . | TGTGCCAGCAGCGTAGCCGGGCAGAACACCGGGGAGCTGTTTTTT | CASSVAGQNTGELFF
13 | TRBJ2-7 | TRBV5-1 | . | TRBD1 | TGCGCCAGCAGCCCAGGGGGCTGGGGGGAGCAGTACTTC | CASSPGGWGEQYF
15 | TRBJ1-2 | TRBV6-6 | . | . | TGTGCCAGCAGGACCAAGGGGGGATTGGACTATGGCTACACCTTC | CASRTKGGLDYGYTF
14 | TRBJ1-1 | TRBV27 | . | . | TGTGCCAGCAGACGGGCAGCCTTGAACACTGAAGCTTTCTTT | CASRRAALNTEAFF